These 6 T cell receptor beta chains came from one sample sequenced in a study of cytomegalovirus exposure and HLA in healthy donors. The table came from immunoSEQ multiplex PCR; TCRdb's copy has only in-frame clones and leaves some out. The sample has a few hundred thousand clones, 85% to 95% seen once. What was sequenced was PBMCs. All receptors derive from a woman aged 18-29 years in good health and CMV-seronegative.

The V and J genes are TRBV2 and TRBJ2-7; D not resolved. V lost 9 bases, J lost 3 bases, and 12 bases lay in between. Germline-derived CDR1 and CDR2 are SNHLY and FYNNEI. CDR3 length: 12 residues. CDR3: CASRVGVYEQYF. CDR3 nucleotide sequence: TGTGCCAGTCGGGTCGGAGTCTACGAGCAGTACTTC.

This clone was seen only once. The V and J genes are TRBV5-6 and TRBJ2-2; 8 nucleotides agree with TRBD2. Germline V lookup: CDR1 SGHDT, CDR2 YYEEEE. This CDR3 is built from 15 residues. Trimming cost V 4 bases and J 5 bases; bases outside gene matches: 7. The CDR3 sequence is CASSQVTGGTGELFF. Here the CDR3 DNA reads TGTGCCAGCAGCCAAGTGACGGGAGGGACCGGGGAGCTGTTTTTT.

J is TRBJ1-1 and V is TRBV19, with TRBD1 matching over 7 bases. Germline values: CDR1 LNHDA, CDR2 SQIVND (reference sequence). With 7 bases clipped from V and 5 bases from J, the junction kept 13 bases outside the gene matches. CDR3 length equals 15 residues. CDR3 in DNA: TGTGCCAGTAATCTACAGGGGTTCTATGGAACTGAAGCTTTCTTT. Translating it yields CASNLQGFYGTEAFF.

The V gene is TRBV28, the J gene TRBJ2-3; 7 bases agree with TRBD2. Unmatched junction bases numbered 8, after V lost 3 bases and J lost 2 bases. Germline CDR1 MDHEN, CDR2 SYDVKM. The CDR3 runs to 16 residues. As DNA, the CDR3 is TGTGCCAGCAGTTTGGCGGGAGAGCCTCCCACAGATACGCAGTATTTT. It encodes CASSLAGEPPTDTQYF.

The chain couples TRBV19 to TRBJ1-2; 8 bases match TRBD1. The germline gives CDR1 LNHDA, CDR2 SQIVND (reference sequence). V lost 7 bases, J lost 2 bases, and 9 bases stayed unmatched. The CDR3 is 15 amino acids. CDR3 region: CASTILGDRNYGYTF. CDR3 nucleotides: TGTGCCAGTACCATACTAGGGGACAGGAACTATGGCTACACCTTC.

The J gene is TRBJ2-7, the V gene TRBV6-1, with 12 bases fitting TRBD2. With V trimmed by 4 bases and J by 3 bases, 7 bases remained unmatched. Germline V gene data show CDR1 as MNHNS and CDR2 as SASEGT. The CDR3 covers 16 residues. The CDR3 nucleotides are TGTGCCAGCAGTGCCCTAGCGGGAGGGCTTAGCTACGAGCAGTACTTC. Translating it yields CASSALAGGLSYEQYF.